These 31 T cell receptor beta chains originate from one sample sequenced in a study of cytomegalovirus exposure and HLA in healthy donors (dated by TCRdb to 2015 to 2018). Library preparation was by the immunoSEQ multiplex PCR assay. TCRdb re-hosts the immuneACCESS table, in-frame sequences only. Its copies lack some clones; in the studies checked, an unresolved V gene accounts for under half of them, and the cause for the rest is not known. The sample yields tens of thousands of clones; 95% were counted once. The ten largest clones add up to 0.69% of the sample. The sequencing sample was made of PBMCs. The receptors come from a woman in her late teens or twenties in good health and CMV-seronegative.

This chain joins TRBV5-1 and TRBJ2-3, with D unclear. Germline CDR1 and CDR2: SGHRS and YFSETQ. This CDR3 comprises 17 residues. V lost 4 bases and J 1 base, leaving 19 bases between the germline ends. The CDR3, as DNA: TGCGCCAGCAGCGCCCCCGACCTAGGCCCTGGCACAGATACGCAGTATTTT. It is translated as CASSAPDLGPGTDTQYF. The variable domain in full, with the rest retrieved from reference TRBV5-1 and TRBJ2-3, is KAGVTQTPRYLIKTRGQQVTLSCSPISGHRSVSWYQQTPGQGLQFLFEYFSETQRNKGNFPGRFSGRQFSNSRSEMNVSTLELGDSALYLCASSAPDLGPGTDTQYFGPGTRLTVL.

V is TRBV28 and J is TRBJ2-7; 8 nucleotides match TRBD2. The V segment lost 5 bases and the J segment 2 bases; nucleotides outside the gene matches: 11. Germline CDR1 and CDR2: MDHEN and SYDVKM. This CDR3 has 16 amino acids. The CDR3 region is CASSRPLAGSAYEQYF. CDR3 nucleotide sequence: TGTGCCAGCAGTCGACCTCTAGCGGGTTCCGCCTACGAGCAGTACTTC.

In DNA form, the CDR3 reads TGTGCCAGCAGTTTACAGGGAGAGGGTGGCTACACCTTC. This codes for CASSLQGEGGYTF. The V gene is TRBV2, the J gene TRBJ1-2, with D possibly TRBD1 on 6 matching bases. Trimming pared 5 bases from V and 7 bases from J, leaving 14 bases between. The germline CDR1 and CDR2 sequences are SNHLY and FYNNEI. This CDR3 is 13 amino acids long.

The rearrangement uses TRBV12-1 and TRBJ1-2; TRBD1 is the table's D call, not checked against the DNA. TRBV12-1 is a pseudogene segment. The length of the CDR3 is 13 residues. The chain's CDR3 is CASSSRTVYGYTF. Written as DNA, the CDR3 is TGTGCCAGCAGCTCTCGGACAGTTTATGGCTACACCTTC.

This clone came up once. V is TRBV5-1 and J is TRBJ2-3; D is possibly TRBD2 (5 bases). Trimming left V 4 bases short and J 5 bases short, with 14 bases between. Germline CDR1 SGHRS, CDR2 YFSETQ. The CDR3 extends over 14 amino acids. The CDR3 DNA reads TGCGCCAGCAGCCCCAGGCTAGCAGGAGATACGCAGTATTTT. It is translated as CASSPRLAGDTQYF.

The rearrangement uses TRBV19 and TRBJ2-7, with TRBD2 matching 13 bases. This CDR3 has 19 residues. With 1 base clipped from V and 1 base from J, the junction kept 10 bases outside the gene matches. CDR1 LNHDA and CDR2 SQIVND come from the germline V gene (reference sequence). DNA of the CDR3: TGTGCCAGTAGTATAGTTAGGACTAGCGGGAGCCCGGTTTCCTACGAGCAGTACTTC. The encoded protein is CASSIVRTSGSPVSYEQYF.

The V and J genes are TRBV18 and TRBJ2-2; D may be TRBD2 (5 bases). This CDR3 spans 16 amino acids. The ends were cut back, 1 base at V and 3 bases at J, with 12 bases in the middle. Germline CDR1 KGHSH, CDR2 LQKENI. The CDR3 protein is CASSPLSGTDTGELFF. In DNA form, the CDR3 reads TGTGCCAGCTCACCACTCAGCGGTACGGACACCGGGGAGCTGTTTTTT.

The V gene is TRBV7-2, the J gene TRBJ1-4; D possibly corresponds to TRBD1 (6 bases). The CDR3 is 16 residues long. The germline V gene has CDR1 SGHTA and CDR2 FQGNSA. Trimming took off 5 bases at V and 0 bases at J, with 13 bases between the two ends. CDR3: CASSPPTGATNEKLFF. The CDR3 bases are TGTGCCAGCAGCCCCCCGACAGGTGCAACTAATGAAAAACTGTTTTTT. The complete variable domain, with remaining parts taken from reference TRBV7-2 and TRBJ1-4, reads GAGVSQSPSNKVTEKGKDVELRCDPISGHTALYWYRQSLGQGLEFLIYFQGNSAPDKSGLPSDRFSAERTGGSVSTLTIQRTQQEDSAVYLCASSPPTGATNEKLFFGSGTQLSVL.

The rearrangement joins TRBV5-1 to TRBJ1-3; 7 nucleotides match TRBD1. With V trimmed by 4 bases and J by 2 bases, 6 bases remained unmatched. The germline V gene encodes CDR1 SGHRS and CDR2 YFSETQ. CDR3 length equals 15 residues. The chain's CDR3 is CASSTGTDAGNTIYF. The DNA of the CDR3 is TGCGCCAGCAGCACAGGGACAGATGCTGGAAACACCATATATTTT.

This clone was recorded only once. The V gene is TRBV4-1, the J gene TRBJ2-6, with D possibly being TRBD1 (5 bases). The CDR3 extends over 17 amino acids. Germline CDR1 is MGHRA and CDR2 is YSYEKL. V lost 4 bases and J lost 4, with 17 bases in between. This CDR3 is CASSPGPKGSGANVLTF. CDR3 bases: TGCGCCAGCAGCCCTGGGCCAAAGGGGTCCGGGGCCAACGTCCTGACTTTC.

V is TRBV2 and J is TRBJ2-2; maybe TRBD1 (6 bases). The length of the CDR3 is 12 residues. Germline V gives CDR1 SNHLY, CDR2 FYNNEI. V dropped 5 bases and J dropped 8 bases, with 9 bases sitting between them. CDR3 amino acids: CASSRTEGELFF. Written as DNA, the CDR3 is TGTGCCAGCAGTCGGACAGAAGGGGAGCTGTTTTTT.

This chain connects TRBV28 to TRBJ2-7; 9 nucleotides line up with TRBD1. The CDR3 has 15 amino acids. Germline CDR1 and CDR2: MDHEN and SYDVKM. The trim removed 5 bases at V and 3 bases at J, leaving 8 bases unmatched. CDR3 residues: CASSPRDRDSYEQYF. CDR3 DNA sequence: TGTGCCAGCAGTCCTCGGGACAGGGACAGCTACGAGCAGTACTTC.

The chain has TRBV10-3 and TRBJ1-2, with TRBD1 matching 7 bases. The CDR3 consists of 14 residues. The germline V gene has CDR1 ENHRY and CDR2 SYGVKD. V shed 0 bases and J 8 bases; nucleotides not matched to a gene: 6. The CDR3 sequence: CAISESNRGVGYTF. DNA of the CDR3: TGTGCCATCAGTGAGTCGAACAGGGGAGTAGGCTACACCTTC.

The chain has TRBV5-8 and TRBJ2-1; 11 nucleotides line up with TRBD1. CDR1 SGHTS and CDR2 YDEGEE come from the germline V gene. The J segment lost 7 bases and the V segment lost 0 bases, leaving 9 bases of the junction unmatched. There are 17 residues in the CDR3. CDR3 protein: CASSLVYEDRGRNEQFF. For the CDR3, the DNA is TGTGCCAGCAGCTTGGTTTACGAGGACAGGGGGCGGAATGAGCAGTTCTTC.

The J gene is TRBJ1-4, the V gene TRBV4-1; a possible D gene is TRBD1 (5 bases). V lost 4 bases to trimming and J lost 3 bases, with 12 bases between them. Germline values: CDR1 MGHRA, CDR2 YSYEKL. The CDR3 runs 15 residues. The CDR3 protein is CASSLRGRANEKLFF. The CDR3 DNA reads as TGCGCCAGCAGCCTTAGGGGAAGAGCTAATGAAAAACTGTTTTTT.

The V and J genes are TRBV29-1 and TRBJ1-2, with 9 bases aligning to TRBD1. CDR1 is SQVTM, CDR2 ANQGSEA, per germline. The CDR3 totals 12 residues. V was pared by 1 base and J by 10 bases, with 4 bases of the junction left unmatched. The CDR3 DNA reads TGCAGCGTTGAAGGTACAGGGGGCGACTACACCTTC. This translates into CSVEGTGGDYTF.

The gene calls are TRBV7-2 and TRBJ1-4, with TRBD1 as a possible D gene (5 bases). CDR1 and CDR2 (germline): SGHTA, FQGNSA. Deletions cut 4 bases from V and 3 bases from J, with 12 bases between. This CDR3 is built from 15 residues. The CDR3 DNA is TGTGCCAGCAGCTCCCAGACAGCATCTAATGAAAAACTGTTTTTT. This gives the protein CASSSQTASNEKLFF.

The chain employs TRBV27 and TRBJ2-4; 9 positions match TRBD1. The V gene's germline CDR1 is MNHEY and CDR2 SMNVEV (reference sequence). V trimming: 6 bases; J trimming: 0 bases; junction bases outside the gene matches: 3. CDR3 length: 15 amino acids. CDR3 sequence: CASRDRGLAKNIQYF. For the CDR3, the DNA is TGTGCCAGCAGGGACAGGGGACTAGCCAAAAACATTCAGTACTTC.

The chain links TRBV7-9 to TRBJ2-7; no clear D. Germline V gene lookup returns CDR1 SEHNR and CDR2 FQNEAQ (reference sequence). Trimming stripped 5 bases from V and 5 bases from J, with 13 bases between. The CDR3 runs to 13 residues. In DNA form, the CDR3 reads TGTGCCAGCAGCCTCCAGAATGAGGACGAGCAGTACTTC. As protein: CASSLQNEDEQYF. Based on the CDR3 plus reference TRBV7-9 and TRBJ2-7, the full variable domain is DTGVSQNPRHKITKRGQNVTFRCDPISEHNRLYWYRQTLGQGPEFLTYFQNEAQLEKSRLLSDRFSAERPKGSFSTLEIQRTEQGDSAMYLCASSLQNEDEQYFGPGTRLTVT.

The chain uses TRBV27 and TRBJ2-1; tentatively, D is TRBD1 (5 bases). The germline CDR1 and CDR2 sequences are MNHEY and SMNVEV (reference sequence). There are 13 residues in the CDR3. Trimming shortened V by 7 bases and J by 6 bases, and 13 bases separated the two germline ends. In DNA, the CDR3 is TGTGCCAGCAACCCCAGTCAGGGCAATGAGCAGTTCTTC. This sequence encodes CASNPSQGNEQFF.

This clone was counted a single time. This rearrangement joins TRBV5-4 to TRBJ2-1; perhaps TRBD2 as D (6 bases). Trimming took 4 bases from V and 6 from J, leaving 14 bases between them. The CDR3 consists of 14 residues. Germline assignment: CDR1 SGHNT and CDR2 YYREEE (reference sequence). CDR3 sequence: CASSPWGRFNEQFF. The CDR3 bases are TGTGCCAGCAGCCCGTGGGGGAGGTTCAATGAGCAGTTCTTC.

The chain couples TRBV30 to TRBJ2-7; 8 bases align to TRBD1. V shed 5 bases and J 6 bases; nucleotides not matched to a gene: 3. The CDR3 totals 11 residues. Germline V CDR1 and CDR2: GTSNPN, SVGIG (reference sequence). This CDR3 reads CAWGQGPEQYF. In nucleotides, the CDR3 is TGTGCCTGGGGACAGGGCCCCGAGCAGTACTTC.

V is TRBV28 and J is TRBJ1-2, with D unresolved. Trimming cost V 4 bases and J 4 bases, with 7 bases left between them. This CDR3 has 12 amino acids. Germline CDR1 and CDR2: MDHEN and SYDVKM. CDR3 amino acids: CASSWRIYGYTF. CDR3 nucleotides: TGTGCCAGCAGTTGGCGGATCTATGGCTACACCTTC.

The genes are TRBV6-4 and TRBJ1-2, with 9 bases matching TRBD1. Germline values: CDR1 MRHNA, CDR2 SNTAGT. The CDR3 totals 15 residues. Trimming cost V 5 bases and J 2 bases; bases outside gene matches: 6. In nucleotides, the CDR3 is TGTGCCAGCAGTAAACAGGGGGCGTACAACTATGGCTACACCTTC. Its protein is CASSKQGAYNYGYTF.

The V call is TRBV6-6, the J call TRBJ1-4, with 7 positions matching TRBD1. The CDR3 extends over 16 amino acids. The junction had 12 bases not matched to a gene; V was cut back by 4 bases and J by 7 bases. The germline CDR1 and CDR2 sequences are MNHNY and SVGAGI (reference sequence). CDR3: CASSSTRQGLLEKLFF. The CDR3, as DNA: TGTGCCAGCAGTTCGACCCGACAGGGCCTACTTGAAAAACTGTTTTTT.

The chain employs TRBV19 and TRBJ1-5; tentatively, D is TRBD1 (5 bases). The CDR3 contains 14 residues. Germline V lookup: CDR1 LNHDA, CDR2 SQIVND (reference sequence). Trimming left V 1 base short and J 5 bases short, with 9 bases between. The CDR3 DNA sequence: TGTGCCAGTAGTATAGGCCCAGGGTATCAGCCCCAGCATTTT. This encodes CASSIGPGYQPQHF.

The V call is TRBV28, the J call TRBJ2-5; unclear D gene. The J call may be faulty, since TRBJ2-7 better matches the DNA end. CDR1 MDHEN and CDR2 SYDVKM come from the germline V gene. The CDR3 spans 13 residues. The CDR3 region is CASSSQVTYEQYF. CDR3 sequence (DNA): TGTGCCAGCAGTTCGCAGGTCACCTACGAGCAGTACTTC.

The rearrangement uses TRBV19 and TRBJ1-5; D unresolved. Germline CDR1 reads LNHDA; CDR2 reads SQIVND (reference sequence). The CDR3 is made up of 13 amino acids. The V gene lost 6 bases and the J gene lost 3 bases, with 9 bases spanning the gap. The chain's CDR3 is CASRGQLNQPQHF. The CDR3 region has the DNA TGTGCCAGTAGGGGCCAGCTCAATCAGCCCCAGCATTTT.

The chain joins TRBV9 to TRBJ2-5; TRBD2 agrees at 10 bases. The CDR3 is 17 residues long. J lost 0 bases, V lost 0 bases, and 5 bases had no gene match. Germline V gives CDR1 SGDLS, CDR2 YYNGEE. The CDR3 DNA is TGTGCCAGCAGCGTAGGTAATAGCGGGGGGTACCAAGAGACCCAGTACTTC. This translates into CASSVGNSGGYQETQYF.

This chain uses TRBV6-6 with TRBJ1-3, with 8 bases fitting TRBD1. Losses at the gene ends were 10 bases for V and 3 bases for J; bases not matched to a gene: 8. Germline lookup yields CDR1 MNHNY and CDR2 SVGAGI (reference sequence). This CDR3 is built from 14 residues. CDR3 amino acids: CATGTGGFGNTIYF. In DNA, the CDR3 is TGTGCCACCGGAACAGGGGGATTTGGAAACACCATATATTTT.

The rearrangement links TRBV9 to TRBJ2-5; the match to TRBD2 covers 13 bases. Germline trimming cut 3 bases from V and 5 bases from J; bases unmatched to any gene: 10. CDR1 is SGDLS and CDR2 is YYNGEE in the germline V gene. The CDR3 is 17 residues long. CDR3 loop: CASSAGGTSGVIETQYF. The DNA of the CDR3 is TGTGCCAGCAGCGCCGGTGGGACTAGCGGGGTTATTGAGACCCAGTACTTC.